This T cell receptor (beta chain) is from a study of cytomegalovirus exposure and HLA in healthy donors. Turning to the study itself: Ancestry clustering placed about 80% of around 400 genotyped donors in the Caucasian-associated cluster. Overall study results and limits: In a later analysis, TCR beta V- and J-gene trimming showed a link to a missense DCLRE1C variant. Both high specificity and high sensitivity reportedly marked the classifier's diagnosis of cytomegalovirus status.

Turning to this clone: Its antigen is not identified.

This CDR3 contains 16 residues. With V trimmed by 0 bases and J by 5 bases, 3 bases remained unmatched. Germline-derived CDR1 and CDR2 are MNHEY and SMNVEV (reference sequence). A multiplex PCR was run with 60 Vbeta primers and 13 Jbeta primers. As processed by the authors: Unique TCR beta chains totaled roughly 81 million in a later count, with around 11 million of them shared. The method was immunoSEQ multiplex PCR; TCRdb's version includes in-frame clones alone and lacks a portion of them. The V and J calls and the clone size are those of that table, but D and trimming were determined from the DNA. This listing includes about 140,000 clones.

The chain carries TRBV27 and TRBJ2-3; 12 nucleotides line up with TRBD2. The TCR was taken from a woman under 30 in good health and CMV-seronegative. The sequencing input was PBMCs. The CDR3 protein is CASSLSLAGGRDTQYF. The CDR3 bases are TGTGCCAGCAGTTTATCCCTAGCGGGAGGGAGAGATACGCAGTATTTT.